Listed below are T cell receptor beta chains from one sample, sequenced in a study of technical replicates of blood from a handful of donors. Using immunoSEQ multiplex PCR, the repertoire was profiled, and TCRdb retains in-frame clones only, with some absent. The table records approximately 69,000 clones, roughly 96% of them present only once. Sequences were obtained from T cells isolated from PBMCs. The receptors originated from a human donor in good health. The CDR3 runs from the conserved cysteine through the conserved F or W. A D gene is named only where the DNA matches it firmly. The listing skips clone size in some rows; elsewhere it reads once, few, many or a size class.

D: TRBD1
J: TRBJ2-2
V: TRBV30
size: .
CDR3: CARSPGTANTGELFF
DNA: TGTGCCCGCAGTCCCGGGACAGCGAACACCGGGGAGCTGTTTTTT

D: TRBD1
J: TRBJ1-2
V: TRBV6-5
size: .
CDR3: CASSSTGPFRGDGYTF
DNA: TGTGCCAGCAGTTCGACAGGGCCATTCCGGGGTGATGGCTACACCTTC

D: TRBD1
J: TRBJ1-5
V: TRBV5-1
size: .
CDR3: CASSEGQGAFQPQHF
DNA: TGCGCCAGCAGTGAGGGACAGGGGGCTTTTCAGCCCCAGCATTTT

D: TRBD2
J: TRBJ2-3
V: TRBV5-6
size: .
CDR3: CASSLGTGGRTDTQYF
DNA: TGTGCCAGCAGCTTGGGTACGGGGGGGCGGACAGATACGCAGTATTTT

D: .
J: TRBJ2-3
V: TRBV5-1
size: .
CDR3: CASSGEADTQYF
DNA: TGCGCCAGCAGCGGGGAGGCAGATACGCAGTATTTT

D: .
J: TRBJ2-1
V: TRBV7-6
size: .
CDR3: CASSLTRTTNNEQFF
DNA: TGTGCCAGCAGCTTAACAAGGACAACTAACAATGAGCAGTTCTTC

D: TRBD1
J: TRBJ1-1
V: TRBV4-2
size: .
CDR3: CASSHGDRVDPEAFF
DNA: TGTGCCAGCAGCCATGGTGACAGGGTCGACCCTGAAGCTTTCTTT

D: TRBD2
J: TRBJ2-7
V: TRBV28
size: .
CDR3: CASSLGHRGAYEQYF
DNA: TGTGCCAGCAGTTTAGGACACCGGGGGGCCTACGAGCAGTACTTC

D: TRBD1
J: TRBJ2-7
V: TRBV5-6
size: .
CDR3: CASSWGQGADEQYF
DNA: TGTGCCAGCAGCTGGGGACAGGGGGCGGACGAGCAGTACTTC

D: TRBD2
J: TRBJ2-7
V: TRBV11-2
size: .
CDR3: CASSFHSGSEQYF
DNA: TGTGCCAGCAGCTTCCATAGCGGGAGCGAGCAGTACTTC

D: .
J: TRBJ1-2
V: TRBV14
size: .
CDR3: CASSLRGRGYTF
DNA: TGTGCCAGCAGCCTGCGGGGCAGAGGCTACACCTTC

D: .
J: TRBJ1-1
V: TRBV25-1
size: .
CDR3: CASSEYGAENTEAFF
DNA: TGTGCCAGCAGTGAATATGGTGCAGAGAACACTGAAGCTTTCTTT

D: TRBD1
J: TRBJ2-2
V: TRBV6-5
size: .
CDR3: CASSWGQLNTGELFF
DNA: TGTGCCAGCAGTTGGGGACAGTTGAACACCGGGGAGCTGTTTTTT

D: .
J: TRBJ1-5
V: TRBV30
size: .
CDR3: CAWSVSGNQPQHF
DNA: TGTGCCTGGAGTGTAAGCGGAAATCAGCCCCAGCATTTT

D: .
J: TRBJ1-1
V: TRBV18
size: once
CDR3: CASSPDRTEAFF
DNA: TGTGCCAGCTCACCAGACAGGACTGAAGCTTTCTTT

D: TRBD1
J: TRBJ2-7
V: TRBV7-8
size: .
CDR3: CASSPGTGSYEQYF
DNA: TGTGCCAGCAGCCCCGGGACAGGAAGCTACGAGCAGTACTTC

D: .
J: TRBJ2-5
V: TRBV11-1
size: .
CDR3: CASSPSETQYF
DNA: TGTGCCAGCAGCCCCAGTGAGACCCAGTACTTC

D: TRBD1
J: TRBJ1-1
V: TRBV2
size: .
CDR3: CASSVTRDRWGNTEAFF
DNA: TGTGCCAGCAGTGTAACCCGGGACAGGTGGGGGAACACTGAAGCTTTCTTT

D: TRBD1
J: TRBJ1-5
V: TRBV5-6
size: .
CDR3: CASSRGQENNQPQHF
DNA: TGTGCCAGCAGCCGAGGACAGGAAAACAATCAGCCCCAGCATTTT

D: .
J: TRBJ1-3
V: TRBV28
size: .
CDR3: CASSLQRRTGSRNTIYF
DNA: TGTGCCAGCAGTCTCCAACGGAGGACGGGTAGTAGAAACACCATATATTTT

D: TRBD1
J: TRBJ1-2
V: TRBV6-5
size: .
CDR3: CASRQGDYGYTF
DNA: TGTGCCAGCAGACAGGGGGACTATGGCTACACCTTC

D: TRBD1
J: TRBJ1-2
V: TRBV15
size: once
CDR3: CATSYRTGHYGYTF
DNA: TGTGCCACCAGCTACCGGACAGGACACTATGGCTACACCTTC

D: .
J: TRBJ2-2
V: TRBV29-1
size: .
CDR3: CSVAGRNTGELFF
DNA: TGCAGCGTTGCTGGCCGTAACACCGGGGAGCTGTTTTTT

D: TRBD1
J: TRBJ2-3
V: TRBV28
size: .
CDR3: CASSMGQQTDTQYF
DNA: TGTGCCAGCAGTATGGGACAGCAAACAGATACGCAGTATTTT

D: .
J: TRBJ2-7
V: TRBV27
size: .
CDR3: CASRAGRGRPNDEQYF
DNA: TGTGCCAGCAGGGCGGGCAGGGGCCGTCCCAACGACGAGCAGTACTTC

D: .
J: TRBJ2-7
V: TRBV29-1
size: .
CDR3: CSVVWKAVPYEQYF
DNA: TGCAGCGTTGTGTGGAAAGCGGTACCCTACGAGCAGTACTTC

D: .
J: TRBJ1-2
V: TRBV4-2
size: .
CDR3: CASSQGIRQTNYGYTF
DNA: TGTGCCAGCAGCCAAGGAATACGACAGACCAACTATGGCTACACCTTC

D: .
J: TRBJ1-1
V: TRBV25-1
size: .
CDR3: CASSELQVGDTEAFF
DNA: TGTGCCAGCAGTGAGCTACAGGTTGGGGACACTGAAGCTTTCTTT

D: TRBD1
J: TRBJ2-2
V: TRBV12-5
size: .
CDR3: CASGLTQRQGKNTGELFF
DNA: TGTGCTAGTGGTCTCACCCAACGACAGGGGAAGAACACCGGGGAGCTGTTTTTT

D: TRBD1
J: TRBJ2-7
V: TRBV4-1
size: .
CDR3: CASSPVGQGRGEQYF
DNA: TGCGCCAGCAGCCCAGTGGGACAGGGTCGAGGAGAGCAGTACTTC

D: TRBD1
J: TRBJ2-7
V: TRBV7-6
size: .
CDR3: CASSSTRGPTYEQYF
DNA: TGTGCCAGCAGCTCGACGAGGGGGCCGACCTACGAGCAGTACTTC

D: .
J: TRBJ2-1
V: TRBV21-1
size: .
CDR3: CASNQWDTTGQFF
DNA: TGTGCCAGCAACCAATGGGACACTACTGGGCAGTTCTTC

D: TRBD2
J: TRBJ2-5
V: TRBV2
size: .
CDR3: CASSAGTSAGSYQETQYF
DNA: TGTGCCAGCAGTGCTGGGACTAGCGCCGGTTCATACCAAGAGACCCAGTACTTC

D: .
J: TRBJ2-5
V: TRBV2
size: .
CDR3: CASSWTTDQETQYF
DNA: TGTGCCAGCAGTTGGACGACAGACCAAGAGACCCAGTACTTC

D: .
J: TRBJ2-7
V: TRBV9
size: .
CDR3: CASSGSTSYEQYF
DNA: TGTGCCAGCAGCGGCTCCACTAGCTACGAGCAGTACTTC

D: .
J: TRBJ1-2
V: TRBV7-9
size: .
CDR3: CASSGSIGIAGYTF
DNA: TGTGCCAGCAGCGGTTCTATAGGGATAGCGGGCTACACCTTC

D: TRBD2
J: TRBJ2-1
V: TRBV4-1
size: .
CDR3: CASSQDAGGLRWQFF
DNA: TGCGCCAGCAGCCAAGATGCGGGGGGTTTGCGTTGGCAGTTCTTC

D: TRBD1
J: TRBJ1-2
V: TRBV6-1
size: .
CDR3: CASSVIPGQGEGYGYTF
DNA: TGTGCCAGCAGTGTAATACCGGGACAGGGAGAAGGCTATGGCTACACCTTC

D: .
J: TRBJ1-5
V: TRBV4-1
size: few
CDR3: CASSHEVTSNQPQHF
DNA: TGCGCCAGCAGCCATGAGGTTACTAGCAATCAGCCCCAGCATTTT

D: .
J: TRBJ2-2
V: TRBV7-6
size: .
CDR3: CASSFGGLSTGELFF
DNA: TGTGCCAGCAGCTTCGGGGGATTGAGCACCGGGGAGCTGTTTTTT

D: .
J: TRBJ2-3
V: TRBV6-6
size: .
CDR3: CASRLDRLSTDTQYF
DNA: TGTGCCAGCCGTCTGGACAGACTCTCCACAGATACGCAGTATTTT

D: TRBD2
J: TRBJ2-3
V: TRBV15
size: .
CDR3: CATSMSGRTDTQYF
DNA: TGTGCCACCAGCATGAGCGGGAGGACGGATACGCAGTATTTT

D: TRBD1
J: TRBJ1-1
V: TRBV5-1
size: .
CDR3: CASRDRAGDTEAFF
DNA: TGCGCCAGCCGGGACAGGGCCGGGGACACTGAAGCTTTCTTT

D: .
J: TRBJ2-3
V: TRBV11-2
size: .
CDR3: CASSLYSFTDTQYF
DNA: TGTGCCAGCAGCTTATACAGTTTCACAGATACGCAGTATTTT

D: .
J: TRBJ2-2
V: TRBV7-2
size: .
CDR3: CATRVIANTGELFF
DNA: TGTGCCACCCGGGTGATAGCGAACACCGGGGAGCTGTTTTTT

D: TRBD1
J: TRBJ2-7
V: TRBV27
size: .
CDR3: CASRYGTGAYEQYF
DNA: TGTGCCAGCAGATACGGGACAGGCGCCTACGAGCAGTACTTC

D: TRBD1
J: TRBJ2-1
V: TRBV11-2
size: .
CDR3: CASSLGGQGSWKQFF
DNA: TGTGCCAGCAGCTTAGGGGGACAGGGCTCGTGGAAGCAGTTCTTC

D: .
J: TRBJ2-2
V: TRBV11-3
size: once
CDR3: CASSHRGELGELFF
DNA: TGTGCCAGCAGTCATCGGGGAGAACTGGGGGAGCTGTTTTTT

D: TRBD2
J: TRBJ2-1
V: TRBV4-1
size: .
CDR3: CASSQDATSGRAYNEQFF
DNA: TGCGCCAGCAGCCAAGATGCCACTAGCGGGAGGGCCTACAATGAGCAGTTCTTC

D: .
J: TRBJ2-7
V: TRBV6-1
size: once
CDR3: CASSDLRGSYEQYF
DNA: TGTGCCAGCAGTGATCTCCGCGGCTCCTACGAGCAGTACTTC

D: .
J: TRBJ2-5
V: TRBV4-1
size: .
CDR3: CASSQGGLRQGPQYF
DNA: TGCGCCAGCAGCCAAGGGGGCTTACGGCAAGGGCCCCAGTACTTC

D: TRBD2
J: TRBJ2-4
V: TRBV6-6
size: .
CDR3: CASSWLAGGQNIQYF
DNA: TGTGCCAGCAGTTGGCTAGCGGGAGGGCAAAACATTCAGTACTTC

D: TRBD1
J: TRBJ1-1
V: TRBV6-1
size: .
CDR3: CASSGDSLTEAFF
DNA: TGTGCCAGCAGCGGGGACAGTTTGACTGAAGCTTTCTTT